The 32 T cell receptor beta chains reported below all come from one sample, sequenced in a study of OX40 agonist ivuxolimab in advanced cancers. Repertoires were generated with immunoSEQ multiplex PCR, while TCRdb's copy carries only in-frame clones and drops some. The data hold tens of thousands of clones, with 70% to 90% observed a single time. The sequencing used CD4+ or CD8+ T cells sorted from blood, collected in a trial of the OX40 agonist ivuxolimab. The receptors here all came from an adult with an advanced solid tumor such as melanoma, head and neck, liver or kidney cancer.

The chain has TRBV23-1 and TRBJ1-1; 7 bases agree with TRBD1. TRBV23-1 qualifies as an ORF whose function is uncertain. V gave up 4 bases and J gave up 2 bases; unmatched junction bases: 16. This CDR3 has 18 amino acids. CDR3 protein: CASSPSPDRARQNTEAFF. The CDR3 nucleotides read TGCGCCAGCAGTCCCTCCCCTGACAGGGCACGACAAAACACTGAAGCTTTCTTT.

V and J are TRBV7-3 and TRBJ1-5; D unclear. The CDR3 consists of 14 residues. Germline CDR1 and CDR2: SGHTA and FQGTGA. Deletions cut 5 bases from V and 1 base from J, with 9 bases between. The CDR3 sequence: CASSPNGSNQPQHF. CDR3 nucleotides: TGTGCCAGCAGCCCGAACGGAAGCAATCAGCCCCAGCATTTT.

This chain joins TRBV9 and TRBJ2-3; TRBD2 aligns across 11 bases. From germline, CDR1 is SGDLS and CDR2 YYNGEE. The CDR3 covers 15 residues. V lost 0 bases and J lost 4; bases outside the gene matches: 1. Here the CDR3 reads CASSVELAGADTQYF. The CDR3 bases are TGTGCCAGCAGCGTAGAACTAGCGGGGGCAGATACGCAGTATTTT.

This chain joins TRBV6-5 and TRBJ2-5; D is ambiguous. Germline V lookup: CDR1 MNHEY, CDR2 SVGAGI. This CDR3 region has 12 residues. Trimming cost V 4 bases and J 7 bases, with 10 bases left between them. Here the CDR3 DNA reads TGTGCCAGCAGTTTCACCGCCGGGACCCAGTACTTC. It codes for CASSFTAGTQYF.

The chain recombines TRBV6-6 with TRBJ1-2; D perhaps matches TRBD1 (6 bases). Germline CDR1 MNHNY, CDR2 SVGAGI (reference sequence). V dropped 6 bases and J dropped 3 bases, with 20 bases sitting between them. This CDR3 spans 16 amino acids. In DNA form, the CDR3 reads TGTGCCAGCAGCCTCAGGTCAGGGGAGACCCACTATGGCTACACCTTC. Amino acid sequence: CASSLRSGETHYGYTF.

The CDR3 sequence: CASSYSASVGAFF. The CDR3 DNA follows: TGTGCCAGCAGTTACTCGGCGTCGGTCGGGGCTTTCTTT. The genes are TRBV6-5 and TRBJ1-1; no clear D. Trimming removed 0 bases at V and 11 bases at J, with 13 bases between. CDR1 and CDR2 (germline): MNHEY, SVGAGI. CDR3 size: 13 residues.

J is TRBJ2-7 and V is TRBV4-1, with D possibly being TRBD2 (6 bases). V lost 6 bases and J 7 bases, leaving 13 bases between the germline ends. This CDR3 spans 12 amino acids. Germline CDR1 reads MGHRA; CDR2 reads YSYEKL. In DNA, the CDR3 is TGCGCCAGCAGTTACGGGGGTCGGGAGCAGTACTTC. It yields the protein CASSYGGREQYF.

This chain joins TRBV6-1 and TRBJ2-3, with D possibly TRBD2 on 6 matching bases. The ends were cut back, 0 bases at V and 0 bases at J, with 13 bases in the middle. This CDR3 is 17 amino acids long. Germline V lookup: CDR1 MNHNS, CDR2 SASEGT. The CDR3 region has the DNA TGTGCCAGCAGTGAAGCGACTAGTTGGCTTAGCACAGATACGCAGTATTTT. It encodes CASSEATSWLSTDTQYF.

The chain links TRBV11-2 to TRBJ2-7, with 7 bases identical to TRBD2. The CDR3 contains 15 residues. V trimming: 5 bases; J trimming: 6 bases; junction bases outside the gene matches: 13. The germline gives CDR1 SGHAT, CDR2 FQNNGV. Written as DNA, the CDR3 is TGTGCCAGCAGCCGAATTGCGGGCGGGAGAGGCGAGCAGTACTTC. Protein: CASSRIAGGRGEQYF.

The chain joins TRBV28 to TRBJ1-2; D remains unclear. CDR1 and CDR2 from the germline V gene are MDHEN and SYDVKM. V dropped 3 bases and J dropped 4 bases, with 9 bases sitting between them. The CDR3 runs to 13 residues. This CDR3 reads CASSLDSLYGYTF. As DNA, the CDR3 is TGTGCCAGCAGTTTGGATTCTCTCTATGGCTACACCTTC.

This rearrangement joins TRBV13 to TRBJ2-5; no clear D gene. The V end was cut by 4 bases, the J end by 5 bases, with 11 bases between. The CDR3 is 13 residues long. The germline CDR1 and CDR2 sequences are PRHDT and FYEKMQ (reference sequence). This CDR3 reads CASSSFGRETQYF. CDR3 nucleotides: TGTGCCAGCAGCTCCTTTGGTCGTGAGACCCAGTACTTC.

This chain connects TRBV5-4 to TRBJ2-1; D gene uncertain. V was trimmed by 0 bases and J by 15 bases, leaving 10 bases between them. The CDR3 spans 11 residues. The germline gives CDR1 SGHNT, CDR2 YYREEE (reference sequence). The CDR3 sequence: CASSLGLLVFF. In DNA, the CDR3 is TGTGCCAGCAGCTTGGGCCTCCTGGTGTTCTTC. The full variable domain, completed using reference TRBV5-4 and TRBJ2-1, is ETGVTQSPTHLIKTRGQQVTLRCSSQSGHNTVSWYQQALGQGPQFIFQYYREEENGRGNFPPRFSGLQFPNYSSELNVNALELDDSALYLCASSLGLLVFFGPGTRLTVL.

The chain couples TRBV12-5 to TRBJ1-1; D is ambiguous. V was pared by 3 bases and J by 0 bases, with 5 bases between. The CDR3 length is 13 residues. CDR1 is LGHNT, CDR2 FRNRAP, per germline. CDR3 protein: CASGLHLNTEAFF. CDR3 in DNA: TGTGCTAGTGGTTTACACCTGAACACTGAAGCTTTCTTT.

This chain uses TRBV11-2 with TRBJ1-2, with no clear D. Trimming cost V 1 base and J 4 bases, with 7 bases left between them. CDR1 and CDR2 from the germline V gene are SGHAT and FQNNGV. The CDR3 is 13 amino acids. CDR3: CASSLVNSYGYTF. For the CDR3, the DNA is TGTGCCAGCAGCTTAGTAAATAGCTATGGCTACACCTTC.

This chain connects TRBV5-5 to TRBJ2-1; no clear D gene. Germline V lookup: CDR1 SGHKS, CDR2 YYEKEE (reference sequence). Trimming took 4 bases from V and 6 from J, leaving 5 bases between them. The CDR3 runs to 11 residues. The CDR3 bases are TGTGCCAGCAGCCCGTCCAATGAGCAGTTCTTC. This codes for CASSPSNEQFF.

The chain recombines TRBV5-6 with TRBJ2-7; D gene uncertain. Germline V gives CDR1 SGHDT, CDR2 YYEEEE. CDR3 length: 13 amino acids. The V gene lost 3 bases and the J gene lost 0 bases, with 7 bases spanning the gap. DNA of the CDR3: TGTGCCAGCAGCTCCCCAAGCTCCTACGAGCAGTACTTC. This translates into CASSSPSSYEQYF. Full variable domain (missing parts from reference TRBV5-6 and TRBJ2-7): DAGVTQSPTHLIKTRGQQVTLRCSPKSGHDTVSWYQQALGQGPQFIFQYYEEEERQRGNFPDRFSGHQFPNYSSELNVNALLLGDSALYLCASSSPSSYEQYFGPGTRLTVT.

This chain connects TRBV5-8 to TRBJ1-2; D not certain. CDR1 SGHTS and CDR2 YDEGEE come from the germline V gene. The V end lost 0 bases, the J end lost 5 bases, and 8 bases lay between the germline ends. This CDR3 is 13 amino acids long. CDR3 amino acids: CASSLAVGYGYTF. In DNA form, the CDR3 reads TGTGCCAGCAGCTTGGCCGTGGGGTATGGCTACACCTTC. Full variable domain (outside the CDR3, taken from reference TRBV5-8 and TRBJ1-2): EAGVTQSPTHLIKTRGQQATLRCSPISGHTSVYWYQQALGLGLQFLLWYDEGEERNRGNFPPRFSGRQFPNYSSELNVNALELEDSALYLCASSLAVGYGYTFGSGTRLTVV.

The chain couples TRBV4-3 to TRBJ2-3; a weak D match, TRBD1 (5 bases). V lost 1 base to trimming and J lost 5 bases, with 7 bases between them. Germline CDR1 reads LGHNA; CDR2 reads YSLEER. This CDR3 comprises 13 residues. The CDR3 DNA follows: TGCGCCAGCAGCCAAGTTCAGGGAGATACGCAGTATTTT. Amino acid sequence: CASSQVQGDTQYF.

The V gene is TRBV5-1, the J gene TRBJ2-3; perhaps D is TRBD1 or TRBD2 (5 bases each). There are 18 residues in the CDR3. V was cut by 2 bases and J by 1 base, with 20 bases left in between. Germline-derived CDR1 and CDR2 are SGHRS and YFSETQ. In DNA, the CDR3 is TGCGCCAGCAGCTTCATCCTAACCGGCAGGGACGGCACAGATACGCAGTATTTT. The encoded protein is CASSFILTGRDGTDTQYF. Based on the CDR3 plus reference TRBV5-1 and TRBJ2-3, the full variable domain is KAGVTQTPRYLIKTRGQQVTLSCSPISGHRSVSWYQQTPGQGLQFLFEYFSETQRNKGNFPGRFSGRQFSNSRSEMNVSTLELGDSALYLCASSFILTGRDGTDTQYFGPGTRLTVL.

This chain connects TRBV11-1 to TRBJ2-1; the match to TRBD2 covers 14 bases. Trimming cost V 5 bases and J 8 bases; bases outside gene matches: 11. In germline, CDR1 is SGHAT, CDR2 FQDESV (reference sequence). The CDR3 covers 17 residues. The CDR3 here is CASSHRGTSGSSDEQFF. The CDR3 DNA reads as TGTGCCAGCAGCCACCGAGGGACTAGCGGGAGCTCGGATGAGCAGTTCTTC.

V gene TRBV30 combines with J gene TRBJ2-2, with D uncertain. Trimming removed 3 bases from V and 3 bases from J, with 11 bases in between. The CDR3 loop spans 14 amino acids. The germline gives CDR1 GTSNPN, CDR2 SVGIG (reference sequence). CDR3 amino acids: CAWSFGPYTGELFF. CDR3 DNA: TGTGCCTGGAGCTTCGGGCCGTACACCGGGGAGCTGTTTTTT. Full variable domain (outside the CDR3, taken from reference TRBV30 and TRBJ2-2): SQTIHQWPATLVQPVGSPLSLECTVEGTSNPNLYWYRQAAGRGLQLLFYSVGIGQISSEVPQNLSASRPQDRQFILSSKKLLLSDSGFYLCAWSFGPYTGELFFGEGSRLTVL.

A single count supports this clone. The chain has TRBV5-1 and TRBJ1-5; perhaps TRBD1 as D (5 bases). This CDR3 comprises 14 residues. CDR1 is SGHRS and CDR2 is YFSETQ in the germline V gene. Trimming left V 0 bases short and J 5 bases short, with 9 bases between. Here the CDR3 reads CASSLAAGDQPQHF. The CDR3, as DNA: TGCGCCAGCAGCTTGGCGGCGGGGGATCAGCCCCAGCATTTT.

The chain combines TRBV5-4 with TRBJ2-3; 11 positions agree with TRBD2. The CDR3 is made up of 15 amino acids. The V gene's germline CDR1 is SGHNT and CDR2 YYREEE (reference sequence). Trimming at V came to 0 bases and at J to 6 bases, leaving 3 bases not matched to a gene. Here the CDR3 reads CASSLELAGVDTQYF. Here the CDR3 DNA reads TGTGCCAGCAGCTTGGAACTAGCGGGGGTTGATACGCAGTATTTT.

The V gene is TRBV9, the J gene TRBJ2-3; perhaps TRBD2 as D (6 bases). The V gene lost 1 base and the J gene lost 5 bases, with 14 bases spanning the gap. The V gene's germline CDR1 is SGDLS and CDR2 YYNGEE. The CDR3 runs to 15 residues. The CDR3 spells CASSVIQRAGDTQYF. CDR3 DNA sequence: TGTGCCAGCAGCGTAATCCAGCGGGCGGGAGATACGCAGTATTTT.

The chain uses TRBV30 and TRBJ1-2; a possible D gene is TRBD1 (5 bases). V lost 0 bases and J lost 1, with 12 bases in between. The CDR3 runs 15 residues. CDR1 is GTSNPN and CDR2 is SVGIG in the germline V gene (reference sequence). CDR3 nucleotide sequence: TGTGCCTGGAGTGTACTCCAGGGAGTTAACTATGGCTACACCTTC. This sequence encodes CAWSVLQGVNYGYTF. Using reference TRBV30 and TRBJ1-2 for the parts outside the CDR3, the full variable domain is SQTIHQWPATLVQPVGSPLSLECTVEGTSNPNLYWYRQAAGRGLQLLFYSVGIGQISSEVPQNLSASRPQDRQFILSSKKLLLSDSGFYLCAWSVLQGVNYGYTFGSGTRLTVV.

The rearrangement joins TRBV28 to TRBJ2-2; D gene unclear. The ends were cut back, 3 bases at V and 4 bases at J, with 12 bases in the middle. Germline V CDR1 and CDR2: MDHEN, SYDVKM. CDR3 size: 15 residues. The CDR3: CASSLIRVGTGELFF. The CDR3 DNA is TGTGCCAGCAGTTTGATTAGGGTGGGCACCGGGGAGCTGTTTTTT.

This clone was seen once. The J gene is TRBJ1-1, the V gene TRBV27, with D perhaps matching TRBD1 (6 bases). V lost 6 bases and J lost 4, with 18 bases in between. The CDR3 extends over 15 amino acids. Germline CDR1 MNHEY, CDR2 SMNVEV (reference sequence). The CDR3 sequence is CASRGSGGGATEAFF. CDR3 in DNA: TGTGCCAGCAGAGGTTCTGGAGGGGGGGCCACTGAAGCTTTCTTT.

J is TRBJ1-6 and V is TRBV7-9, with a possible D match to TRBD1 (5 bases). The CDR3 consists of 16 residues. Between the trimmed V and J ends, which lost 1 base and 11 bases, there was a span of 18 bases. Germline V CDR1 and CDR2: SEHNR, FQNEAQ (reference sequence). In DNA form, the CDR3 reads TGTGCCAGCAGCTTAGGACCGGGACCGGCATCGCCACCCCTCCACTTT. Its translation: CASSLGPGPASPPLHF.

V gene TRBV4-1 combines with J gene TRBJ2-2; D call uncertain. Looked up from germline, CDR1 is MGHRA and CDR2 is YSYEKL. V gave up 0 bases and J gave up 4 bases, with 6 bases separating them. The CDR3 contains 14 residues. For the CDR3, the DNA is TGCGCCAGCAGCCAAGATCCAACCACCGGGGAGCTGTTTTTT. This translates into CASSQDPTTGELFF.

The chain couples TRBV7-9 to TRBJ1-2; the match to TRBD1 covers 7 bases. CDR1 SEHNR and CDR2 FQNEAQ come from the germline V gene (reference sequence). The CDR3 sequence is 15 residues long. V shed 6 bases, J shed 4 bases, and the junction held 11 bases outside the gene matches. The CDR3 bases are TGTGCCAGCAGTTCAGACAGGGCTATCTTCTATGGCTACACCTTC. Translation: CASSSDRAIFYGYTF. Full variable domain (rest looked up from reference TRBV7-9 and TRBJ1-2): DTGVSQNPRHKITKRGQNVTFRCDPISEHNRLYWYRQTLGQGPEFLTYFQNEAQLEKSRLLSDRFSAERPKGSFSTLEIQRTEQGDSAMYLCASSSDRAIFYGYTFGSGTRLTVV.

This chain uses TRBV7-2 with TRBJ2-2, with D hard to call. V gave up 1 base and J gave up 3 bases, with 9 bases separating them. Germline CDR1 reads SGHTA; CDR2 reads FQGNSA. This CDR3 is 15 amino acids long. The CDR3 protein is CASSLGFPYTGELFF. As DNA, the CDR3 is TGTGCCAGCAGCTTAGGGTTTCCATACACCGGGGAGCTGTTTTTT.

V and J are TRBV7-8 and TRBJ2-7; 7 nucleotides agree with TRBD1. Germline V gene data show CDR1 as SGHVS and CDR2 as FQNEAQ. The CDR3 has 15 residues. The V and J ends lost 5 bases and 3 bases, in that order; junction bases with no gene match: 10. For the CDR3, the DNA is TGTGCCAGCAGCAAAACAGGGGCCCCGGGCTACGAGCAGTACTTC. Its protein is CASSKTGAPGYEQYF. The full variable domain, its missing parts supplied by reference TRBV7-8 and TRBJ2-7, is GAGVSQSPRYKVAKRGQDVALRCDPISGHVSLFWYQQALGQGPEFLTYFQNEAQLDKSGLPSDRFFAERPEGSVSTLKIQRTQQEDSAVYLCASSKTGAPGYEQYFGPGTRLTVT.